The entry that follows covers one T cell receptor (beta chain) sequence. Its cognate antigen is unknown. This entry comes from a study of a mutant IDH1 vaccine in newly diagnosed glioma. About the research overall: Vaccination was launched 4-6 weeks after radiotherapy alone, or with temozolomide cycles. Before enrollment, patients got radiotherapy alone, temozolomide alone, or mostly the combination.

Indicated time point: week 5, during vaccination. Vaccinated patients received 300 ug of mutant IDH1 20-mer peptide per dose, with topical imiquimod. Study-level results: Among patients, around 93% showed immune responses induced by the vaccine.

Assay used: immunoSEQ multiplex PCR; TCRdb lists only in-frame clones, some missing. The sample comprises over 30,000 clones, around 58% of which are singletons, and roughly 11% rests with the top ten. Between the trimmed V and J ends, which lost 3 bases and 9 bases, there was a span of 8 bases. Germline CDR1 DFQATT, CDR2 SNEGSKA (reference sequence). The CDR3 spans 10 residues. This TCR was sampled from a woman aged 18-30 years with glioma. Sample: PBMCs, taken from a glioma patient whose treatment included an IDH1 peptide vaccine. The chain combines TRBV20-1 with TRBJ1-1; no clear D. CDR3 DNA: TGCAGTGCTAGTCTTGGCCAAGCTTTCTTT. This codes for CSASLGQAFF.